Below, 3 T cell receptor beta chains from the same sample are listed, as sequenced in a study of tissue T cells after allogeneic stem cell transplantation. This table comes from immunoSEQ multiplex PCR, and its TCRdb copy is limited to in-frame clones, with some not included. The sample contains roughly 50,000 clones, around 69% of which appear only once. The sample consisted of sorted cells pooled from one or two spleens. All receptors derive from a pool of C57BL/6 mice in good health.

This clone was recorded a few times. Genes and germline come from the mouse. The read terminates 1 residue before the CDR3 end, so the remaining end is supplied by the germline J gene. Distinct nucleotide sequences in the sample also encode this CDR3. The J gene is TRBJ2-7, the V gene TRBV20; D possibly corresponds to TRBD2 (6 bases). V gave up 4 bases and J gave up 4 bases, with 8 bases separating them. The CDR3 spans 11 residues. Germline V gene sequence: CDR1 GFQATS, CDR2 STVNSAI. The CDR3 here is CGATGGYEQYF. The CDR3 DNA, read in part, is TGTGGTGCTACCGGGGGGTATGAACAGTAC.

As concerns this clone: Gene names and germline match the mouse. The read finishes 1 residue shy of the CDR3 end, and the germline J gene is used to complete it. V is TRBV20 and J is TRBJ1-3; 7 bases align to TRBD1. Per the germline V gene, CDR1 is GFQATS and CDR2 is STVNSAI. This CDR3 has 14 amino acids. Germline trimming cut 2 bases from V and 2 bases from J; bases unmatched to any gene: 3. The CDR3 reads CGARWQGAGNTLYF. The covered CDR3 bases are TGTGGTGCTAGGTGGCAGGGGGCTGGAAATACGCTCTAT.

As to this clone: Gene names and germline match the mouse. The read falls 1 residue short of the CDR3 end, and the missing part is taken from the germline J gene. J is TRBJ2-4 and V is TRBV15; 7 nucleotides agree with TRBD1. Trimming at V came to 5 bases and at J to 5 bases, leaving 1 base not matched to a gene. The CDR3 has 12 amino acids. Germline loops: CDR1 SGHND, CDR2 FRSKSL. The CDR3 reads CASSRQGNTLYF. CDR3 DNA (partial): TGTGCCAGCAGTCGACAGGGAAACACCTTGTAC.